These T cell receptor beta chains were read from a single sample in a study of shared clonotypes between healthy human individuals. Only in-frame clones appear in the TCRdb table, and some are missing; sequencing was by immunoSEQ multiplex PCR. The repertoire holds fewer than 850,000 clones, about 96% seen once, with over 0.2% in the top ten. The sample taken for sequencing was naive CD8+ T cells sorted from blood. The receptors were gathered from a man in his thirties or forties in good health. CDR3s leave out the opening cysteine and the closing phenylalanine or tryptophan.

v_call	j_call	cdr3_aa
TRBV11-1	TRBJ2-1	ASSLGLDYNEQF
TRBV6-5	TRBJ2-2	ASSYGQGAGELF
TRBV6-1	TRBJ2-1	ASSEVDGYNNEQF
TRBV27	TRBJ2-7	ASGNSGIERPYEQY
TRBV19	TRBJ1-1	ASSIIGQEAAF
TRBV28	TRBJ2-3	ASSLPLARDTQY
TRBV7-9	TRBJ2-7	ASSFMGQTLGYEQY
TRBV5-4	TRBJ2-4	ASSFIAGGLGKNIQY
TRBV11-2	TRBJ2-3	ASQLTLVGDTQY
TRBV30	TRBJ2-6	AWMGTGANVLT
TRBV28	TRBJ2-2	ASSPWSLGSRNTGELF
TRBV29-1	TRBJ1-2	SAPGQTYGYT
TRBV6-5	TRBJ2-2	ASSRQGGELF
TRBV19	TRBJ2-3	ASSMYLGRATDTQY
TRBV7-6	TRBJ2-3	ASSLRVRERHTDTQY
TRBV6-4	TRBJ1-1	ASSERAGETEAF
TRBV4-1	TRBJ1-5	ASSQSISSNQPQH
TRBV7-9	TRBJ1-1	ASSATGGNTEAF
TRBV29-1	TRBJ1-1	SVSDGTEAF
TRBV6-5	TRBJ1-4	ASSYSGKNFEKLF
TRBV28	TRBJ1-4	ASRVQGGGEKLF
TRBV29-1	TRBJ2-7	SVEEGLGAEAYEQY
TRBV9	TRBJ2-3	ASSPRGASTDTQY
TRBV19	TRBJ1-4	ASSTRNEKLF
TRBV7-9	TRBJ2-6	ASSFFHSSGANVLT
TRBV27	TRBJ1-4	ASSPRQDSGEKLF
TRBV10-3	TRBJ1-2	AIRPGQGDYGYT
TRBV30	TRBJ2-1	AWSGRGIYNEQF
TRBV7-8	TRBJ2-1	ASSRLAGVSYNEQF
TRBV5-6	TRBJ2-1	ASSLWRNEQF
TRBV7-9	TRBJ1-4	ASSPWTGTVEKLF
TRBV5-5	TRBJ2-1	ASSSSAGGTYNEQF
TRBV7-9	TRBJ2-1	ASTLAGGYNEQF
TRBV19	TRBJ2-1	ASSIVRVTYNEQF
TRBV9	TRBJ1-2	ASGSYGYT
TRBV14	TRBJ1-1	ASSQQDPEAF